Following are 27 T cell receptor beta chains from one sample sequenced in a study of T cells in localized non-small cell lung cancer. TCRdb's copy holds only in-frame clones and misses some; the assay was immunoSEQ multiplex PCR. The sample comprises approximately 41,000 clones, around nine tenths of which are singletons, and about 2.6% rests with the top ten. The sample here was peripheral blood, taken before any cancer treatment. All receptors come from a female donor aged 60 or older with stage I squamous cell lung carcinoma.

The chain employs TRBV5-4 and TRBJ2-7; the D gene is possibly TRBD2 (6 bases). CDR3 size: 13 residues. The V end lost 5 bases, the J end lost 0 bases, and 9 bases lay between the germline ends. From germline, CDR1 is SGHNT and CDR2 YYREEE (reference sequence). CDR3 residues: CASRARGSYEQYF. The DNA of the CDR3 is TGTGCCAGCAGGGCGCGGGGCTCCTACGAGCAGTACTTC.

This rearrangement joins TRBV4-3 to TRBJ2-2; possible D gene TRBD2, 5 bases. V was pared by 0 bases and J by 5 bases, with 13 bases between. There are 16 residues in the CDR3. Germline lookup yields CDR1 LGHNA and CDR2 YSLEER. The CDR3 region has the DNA TGCGCCAGCAGCCAAGAGGGAGTAGCAGGTACCGGGGAGCTGTTTTTT. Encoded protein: CASSQEGVAGTGELFF.

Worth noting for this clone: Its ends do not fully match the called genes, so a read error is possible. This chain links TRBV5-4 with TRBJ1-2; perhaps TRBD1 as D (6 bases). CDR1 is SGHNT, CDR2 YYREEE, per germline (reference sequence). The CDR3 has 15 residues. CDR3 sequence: CASSQGDRPNYGYTF. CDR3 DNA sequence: TGCGCCAGCAGCCAAGGCGACAGGCCTAACTATGGCTACACCTTC.

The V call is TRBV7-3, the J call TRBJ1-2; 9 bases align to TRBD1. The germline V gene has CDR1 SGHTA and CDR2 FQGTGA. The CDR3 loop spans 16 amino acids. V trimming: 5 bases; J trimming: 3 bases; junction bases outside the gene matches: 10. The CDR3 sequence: CASSPTGQGTHYGYTF. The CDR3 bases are TGTGCCAGCAGCCCCACAGGACAGGGGACTCACTATGGCTACACCTTC. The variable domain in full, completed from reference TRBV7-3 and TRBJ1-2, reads GAGVSQTPSNKVTEKGKYVELRCDPISGHTALYWYRQSLGQGPEFLIYFQGTGAADDSGLPNDRFFAVRPEGSVSTLKIQRTERGDSAVYLCASSPTGQGTHYGYTFGSGTRLTVV.

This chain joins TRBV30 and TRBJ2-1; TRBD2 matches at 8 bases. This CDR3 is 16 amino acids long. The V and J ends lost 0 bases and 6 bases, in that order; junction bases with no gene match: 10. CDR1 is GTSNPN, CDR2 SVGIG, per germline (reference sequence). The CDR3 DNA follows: TGTGCCTGGAGTGTAAAAGTAGCGGGAAAGGGCAATGAGCAGTTCTTC. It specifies CAWSVKVAGKGNEQFF.

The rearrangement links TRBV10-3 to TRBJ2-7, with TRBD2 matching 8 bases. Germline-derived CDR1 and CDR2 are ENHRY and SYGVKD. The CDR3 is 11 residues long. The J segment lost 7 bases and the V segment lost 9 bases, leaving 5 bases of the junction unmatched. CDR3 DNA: TGTGCCATTGGACTAGCCGGGGAGCAGTACTTC. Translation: CAIGLAGEQYF.

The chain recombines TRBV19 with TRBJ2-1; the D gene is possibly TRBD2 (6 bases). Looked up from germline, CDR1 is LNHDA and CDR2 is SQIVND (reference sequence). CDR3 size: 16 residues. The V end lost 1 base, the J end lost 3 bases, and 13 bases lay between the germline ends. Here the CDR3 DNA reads TGTGCCAGTAGTATAGTGGGCGGACTACACTACAATGAGCAGTTCTTC. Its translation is CASSIVGGLHYNEQFF. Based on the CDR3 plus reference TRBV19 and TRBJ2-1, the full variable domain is DGGITQSPKYLFRKEGQNVTLSCEQNLNHDAMYWYRQDPGQGLRLIYYSQIVNDFQKGDIAEGYSVSREKKESFPLTVTSAQKNPTAFYLCASSIVGGLHYNEQFFGPGTRLTVL.

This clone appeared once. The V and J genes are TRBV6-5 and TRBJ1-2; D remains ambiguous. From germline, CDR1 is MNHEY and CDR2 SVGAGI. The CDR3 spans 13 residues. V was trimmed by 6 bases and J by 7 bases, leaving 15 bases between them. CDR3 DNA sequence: TGTGCCAGCAGACTACCGGCAATGGGTGGCTACACCTTC. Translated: CASRLPAMGGYTF.

The CDR3 DNA is TGTGCCAGCAGCTTAACTACCGGGACAGGGGGCTCCGGGGAGCTGTTTTTT. Amino acids: CASSLTTGTGGSGELFF. The gene calls are TRBV7-2 and TRBJ2-2; TRBD1 aligns across 12 bases. V shed 2 bases and J 6 bases; nucleotides not matched to a gene: 7. The CDR3 spans 17 residues. Looked up from germline, CDR1 is SGHTA and CDR2 is FQGNSA.

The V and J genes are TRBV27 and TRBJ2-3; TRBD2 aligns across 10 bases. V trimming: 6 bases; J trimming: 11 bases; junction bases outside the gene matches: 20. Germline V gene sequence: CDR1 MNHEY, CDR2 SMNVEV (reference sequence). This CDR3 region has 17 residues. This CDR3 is CASSQGTDYLAGVEQYF. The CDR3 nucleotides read TGTGCCAGCAGCCAAGGGACAGACTATCTAGCGGGAGTGGAGCAGTATTTT.

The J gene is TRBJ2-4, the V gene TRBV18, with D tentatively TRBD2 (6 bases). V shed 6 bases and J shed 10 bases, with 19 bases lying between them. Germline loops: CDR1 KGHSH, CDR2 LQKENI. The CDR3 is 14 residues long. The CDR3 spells CASSQQAPEGIQYF. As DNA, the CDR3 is TGTGCCAGCTCCCAACAGGCCCCGGAGGGGATTCAGTACTTC.

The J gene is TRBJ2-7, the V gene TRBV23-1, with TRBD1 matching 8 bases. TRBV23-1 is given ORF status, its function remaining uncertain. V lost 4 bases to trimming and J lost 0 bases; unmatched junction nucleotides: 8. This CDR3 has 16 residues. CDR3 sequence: CASSPRLTGDSYEQYF. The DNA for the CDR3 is TGCGCCAGCAGTCCCCGTTTGACAGGGGACTCCTACGAGCAGTACTTC.

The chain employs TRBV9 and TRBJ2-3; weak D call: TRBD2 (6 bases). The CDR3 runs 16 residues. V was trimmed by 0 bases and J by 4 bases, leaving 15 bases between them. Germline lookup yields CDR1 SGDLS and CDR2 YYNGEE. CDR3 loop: CASSVEGGSGADTQYF. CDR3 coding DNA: TGTGCCAGCAGCGTAGAAGGAGGGAGTGGAGCAGATACGCAGTATTTT.

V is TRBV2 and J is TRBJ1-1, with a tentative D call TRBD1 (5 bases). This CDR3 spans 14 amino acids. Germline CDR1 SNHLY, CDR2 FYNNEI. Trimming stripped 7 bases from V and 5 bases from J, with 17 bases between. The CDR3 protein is CASTLQTGKTEAFF. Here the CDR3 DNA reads TGTGCCAGCACTTTGCAAACAGGAAAGACTGAAGCTTTCTTT.

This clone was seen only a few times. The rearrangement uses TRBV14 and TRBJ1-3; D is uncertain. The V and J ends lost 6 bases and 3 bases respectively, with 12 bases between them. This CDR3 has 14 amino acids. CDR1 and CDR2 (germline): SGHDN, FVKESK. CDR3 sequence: CASRRPGGGNTIYF. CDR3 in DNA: TGTGCCAGCAGGCGCCCTGGAGGTGGAAACACCATATATTTT.

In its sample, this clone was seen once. For the CDR3, the DNA is TGTGCCAGCAGTCCCGAGGCAGGTCTAGTCGAGCAGTACTTC. Residues: CASSPEAGLVEQYF. The chain joins TRBV2 to TRBJ2-7; D is unclear. Trimming shortened V by 5 bases and J by 6 bases, and 17 bases separated the two germline ends. This CDR3 is 14 amino acids long. CDR1 SNHLY and CDR2 FYNNEI come from the germline V gene.

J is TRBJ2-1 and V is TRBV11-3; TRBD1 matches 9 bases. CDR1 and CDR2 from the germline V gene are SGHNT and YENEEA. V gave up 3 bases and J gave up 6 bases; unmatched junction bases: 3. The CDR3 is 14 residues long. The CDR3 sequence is CASSFGDRVNEQFF. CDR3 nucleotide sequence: TGTGCCAGCAGCTTCGGGGACAGGGTCAATGAGCAGTTCTTC.

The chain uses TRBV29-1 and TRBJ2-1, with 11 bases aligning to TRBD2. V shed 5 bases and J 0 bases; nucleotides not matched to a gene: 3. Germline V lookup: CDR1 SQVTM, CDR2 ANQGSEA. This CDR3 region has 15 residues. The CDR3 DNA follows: TGCAGCGTTCGTACTAGCGGGAGCTCCTACAATGAGCAGTTCTTC. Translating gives CSVRTSGSSYNEQFF.

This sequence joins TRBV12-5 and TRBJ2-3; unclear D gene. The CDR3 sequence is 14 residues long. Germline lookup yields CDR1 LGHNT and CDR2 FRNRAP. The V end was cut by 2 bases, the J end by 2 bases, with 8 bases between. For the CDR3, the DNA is TGTGCTAGTGGTTTGCTGACTTTCACAGATACGCAGTATTTT. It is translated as CASGLLTFTDTQYF.

This chain's CDR3 is CASSFDRAYEQYF. The DNA for the CDR3 is TGTGCCAGCAGTTTCGACAGGGCCTACGAGCAGTACTTC. J is TRBJ2-7 and V is TRBV6-5; 7 nucleotides match TRBD1. The V segment lost 4 bases and the J segment 2 bases; nucleotides outside the gene matches: 2. The length of the CDR3 is 13 residues. The germline V gene has CDR1 MNHEY and CDR2 SVGAGI.

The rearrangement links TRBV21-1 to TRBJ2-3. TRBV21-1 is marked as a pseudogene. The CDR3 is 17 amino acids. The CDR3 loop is CASSPLGQASPNDTQYF. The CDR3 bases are TGTGCCAGCAGCCCTCTCGGGCAGGCGTCCCCTAATGATACGCAGTATTTT.

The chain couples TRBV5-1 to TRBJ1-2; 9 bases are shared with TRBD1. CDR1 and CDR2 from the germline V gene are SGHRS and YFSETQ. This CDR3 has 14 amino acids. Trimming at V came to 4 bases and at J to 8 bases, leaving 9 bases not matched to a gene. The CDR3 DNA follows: TGCGCCAGCAGCCCCATACAGGGGGCGAAGGGCTACACCTTC. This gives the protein CASSPIQGAKGYTF.

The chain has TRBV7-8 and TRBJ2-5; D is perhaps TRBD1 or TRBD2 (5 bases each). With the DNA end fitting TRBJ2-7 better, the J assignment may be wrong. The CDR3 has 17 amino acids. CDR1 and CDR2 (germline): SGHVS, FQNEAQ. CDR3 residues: CASSLVGASGSSYEQYF. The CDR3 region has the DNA TGTGCCAGCAGCTTAGTAGGGGCCAGCGGCTCCTCCTACGAGCAGTACTTC.

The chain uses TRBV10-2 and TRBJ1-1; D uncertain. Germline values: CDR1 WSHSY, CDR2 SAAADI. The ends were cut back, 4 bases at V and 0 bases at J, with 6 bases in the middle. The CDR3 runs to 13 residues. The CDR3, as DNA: TGCGCCAGCAGTGTTCAGATGAACACTGAAGCTTTCTTT. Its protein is CASSVQMNTEAFF.

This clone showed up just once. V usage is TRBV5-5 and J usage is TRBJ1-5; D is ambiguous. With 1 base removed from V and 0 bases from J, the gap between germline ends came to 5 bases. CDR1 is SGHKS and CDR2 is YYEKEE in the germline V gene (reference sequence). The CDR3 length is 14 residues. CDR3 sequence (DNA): TGTGCCAGCAGCTTGCGGGTTAGCAATCAGCCCCAGCATTTT. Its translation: CASSLRVSNQPQHF. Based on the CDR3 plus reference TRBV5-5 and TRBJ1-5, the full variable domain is DAGVTQSPTHLIKTRGQQVTLRCSPISGHKSVSWYQQVLGQGPQFIFQYYEKEERGRGNFPDRFSARQFPNYSSELNVNALLLGDSALYLCASSLRVSNQPQHFGDGTRLSIL.

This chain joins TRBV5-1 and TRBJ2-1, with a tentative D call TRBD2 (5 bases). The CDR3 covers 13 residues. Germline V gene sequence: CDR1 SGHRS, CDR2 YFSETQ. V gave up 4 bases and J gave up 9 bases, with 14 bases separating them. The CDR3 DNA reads TGCGCCAGCAGCGCGGGCCCAGTGAGTGAGCAGTTCTTC. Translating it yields CASSAGPVSEQFF.

CDR3 sequence (DNA): TGCGCCAGCAGCTTCTCGGGGGCGACAGGGGCCAACGTCCTGACTTTC. This sequence encodes CASSFSGATGANVLTF. V is TRBV4-3 and J is TRBJ2-6, with D perhaps assigned TRBD1 or TRBD2 (6 bases each). The CDR3 is made up of 16 amino acids. The V end lost 5 bases, the J end lost 4 bases, and 15 bases lay between the germline ends. The V gene's germline CDR1 is LGHNA and CDR2 YSLEER.